These 4 T cell receptor beta chains originate from one sample sequenced in a study of siplizumab effects on memory and regulatory T cells. Clones were sequenced by immunoSEQ multiplex PCR, and TCRdb holds only the in-frame ones, with some missing. Seen here are about 40,000 clones, around 92% observed once, and the top ten hold under 0.3%. The sequenced material came from naive CD4+ T cells sorted from blood. These receptors were taken from a human donor in good health.

The chain joins TRBV11-2 to TRBJ2-1; TRBD1 might be the D (6 bases). Trimming cost V 4 bases and J 6 bases, with 13 bases left between them. From germline, CDR1 is SGHAT and CDR2 FQNNGV. This CDR3 is built from 14 residues. The CDR3 sequence is CASSYRDTRNEQFF. The DNA for the CDR3 is TGTGCCAGCAGCTACCGGGACACCCGCAATGAGCAGTTCTTC.

The rearrangement links TRBV9 to TRBJ2-3; TRBD2 aligns across 8 bases. Germline-derived CDR1 and CDR2 are SGDLS and YYNGEE. The CDR3 runs to 16 residues. V lost 1 base, J lost 4 bases, and 8 bases stayed unmatched. The CDR3 is CASSVSTSGWADTQYF. CDR3 DNA: TGTGCCAGCAGCGTATCAACTAGCGGATGGGCAGATACGCAGTATTTT.

The chain has TRBV19 and TRBJ2-3; 7 nucleotides align to TRBD1. CDR1 is LNHDA, CDR2 SQIVND, per germline (reference sequence). V was pared by 5 bases and J by 4 bases, with 9 bases of the junction left unmatched. This CDR3 has 15 amino acids. The CDR3 nucleotides are TGTGCCAGTAGTGGCCGGGACAGAGTTTCAGATACGCAGTATTTT. Its protein product is CASSGRDRVSDTQYF.

This clone was counted a few times. The chain has TRBV4-2 and TRBJ1-1; D call uncertain. The CDR3 runs 14 residues. V lost 4 bases and J 3 bases, leaving 12 bases between the germline ends. Germline lookup yields CDR1 LGHNA and CDR2 YNFKEQ. CDR3 in amino acids: CASSRGGSDTEAFF. The CDR3 nucleotides read TGTGCCAGCAGCCGGGGTGGGTCCGACACTGAAGCTTTCTTT.